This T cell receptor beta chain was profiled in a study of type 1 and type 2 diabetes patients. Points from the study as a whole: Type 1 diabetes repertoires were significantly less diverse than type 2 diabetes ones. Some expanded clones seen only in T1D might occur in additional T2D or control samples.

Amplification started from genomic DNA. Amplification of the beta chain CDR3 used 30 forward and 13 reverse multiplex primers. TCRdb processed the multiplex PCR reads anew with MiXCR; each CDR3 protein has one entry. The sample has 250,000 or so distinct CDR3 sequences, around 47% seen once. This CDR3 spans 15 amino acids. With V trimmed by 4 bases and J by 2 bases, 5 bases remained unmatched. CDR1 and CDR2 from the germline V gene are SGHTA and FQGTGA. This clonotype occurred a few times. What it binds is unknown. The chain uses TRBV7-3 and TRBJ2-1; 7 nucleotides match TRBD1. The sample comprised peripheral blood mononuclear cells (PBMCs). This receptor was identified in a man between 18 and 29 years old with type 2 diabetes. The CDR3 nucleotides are TGTGCCAGCAGCTACCCGGGACAGCCCTACAATGAGCAGTTCTTC. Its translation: CASSYPGQPYNEQFF. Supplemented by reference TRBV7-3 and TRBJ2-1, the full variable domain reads GAGVSQTPSNKVTEKGKYVELRCDPISGHTALYWYRQSLGQGPEFLIYFQGTGAADDSGLPNDRFFAVRPEGSVSTLKIQRTERGDSAVYLCASSYPGQPYNEQFFGPGTRLTVL.